This TCR beta chain is from a study of blood T cell repertoires in COVID-19. Study-level background: Samples of COVID-19 (acute and convalescent) were obtained from the United States, Italy and Spain.

TCRdb's copy holds only in-frame clones and misses some; the assay was immunoSEQ multiplex PCR. Here the sample spans 150,000 to 200,000 clones, roughly four fifths being singletons. Losses at the gene ends were 0 bases for V and 3 bases for J; bases not matched to a gene: 11. This CDR3 contains 17 residues. Germline loops: CDR1 GTSNPN, CDR2 SVGIG (reference sequence). Seattle cases were enrolled at active infection and followed longitudinally. The sequence was collected from a woman aged 70 to 79 with COVID-19, enrolled during active disease. This chain joins TRBV30 and TRBJ2-1, with TRBD1 identical over 7 bases. Source material: peripheral blood. The CDR3 here is CAWSVKIGQENYNEQFF. CDR3 in DNA: TGTGCCTGGAGTGTGAAGATCGGACAGGAGAACTACAATGAGCAGTTCTTC.